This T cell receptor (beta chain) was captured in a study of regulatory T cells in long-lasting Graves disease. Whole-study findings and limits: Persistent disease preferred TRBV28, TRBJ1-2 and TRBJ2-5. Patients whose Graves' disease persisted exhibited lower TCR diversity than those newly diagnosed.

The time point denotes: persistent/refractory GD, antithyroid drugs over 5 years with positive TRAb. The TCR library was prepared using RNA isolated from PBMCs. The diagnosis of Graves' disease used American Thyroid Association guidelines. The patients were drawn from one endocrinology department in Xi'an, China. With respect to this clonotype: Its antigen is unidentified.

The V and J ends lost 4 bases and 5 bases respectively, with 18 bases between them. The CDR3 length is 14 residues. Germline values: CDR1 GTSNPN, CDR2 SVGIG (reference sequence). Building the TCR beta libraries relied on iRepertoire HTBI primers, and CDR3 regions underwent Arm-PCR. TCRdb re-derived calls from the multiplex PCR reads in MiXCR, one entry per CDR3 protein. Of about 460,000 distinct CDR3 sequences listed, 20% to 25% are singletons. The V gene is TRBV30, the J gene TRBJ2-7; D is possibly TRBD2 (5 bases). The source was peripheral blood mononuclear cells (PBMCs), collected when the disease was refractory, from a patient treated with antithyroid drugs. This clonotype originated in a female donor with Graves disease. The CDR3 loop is CAWTLWSSINEQYF. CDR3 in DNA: TGTGCCTGGACCCTTTGGTCTAGCATTAACGAGCAGTACTTC.